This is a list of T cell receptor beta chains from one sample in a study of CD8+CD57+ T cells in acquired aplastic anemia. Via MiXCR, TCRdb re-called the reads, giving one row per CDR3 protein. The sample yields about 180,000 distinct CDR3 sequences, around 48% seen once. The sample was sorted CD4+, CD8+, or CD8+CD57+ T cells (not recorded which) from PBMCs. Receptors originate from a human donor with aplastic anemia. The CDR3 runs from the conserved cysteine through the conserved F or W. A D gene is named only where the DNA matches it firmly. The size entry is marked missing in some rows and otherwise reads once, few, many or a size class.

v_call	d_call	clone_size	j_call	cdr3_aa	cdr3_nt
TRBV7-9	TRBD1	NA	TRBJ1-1	CASTLPGGVNTEAFF	TGTGCCAGCACTCTCCCAGGGGGGGTGAACACTGAAGCTTTCTTT
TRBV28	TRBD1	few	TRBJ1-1	CASRPQIAGGTEAFF	TGTGCCAGCAGACCCCAGATCGCAGGGGGCACTGAAGCTTTCTTT
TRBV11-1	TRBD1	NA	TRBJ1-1	CASSLGTGFSIGTEAFF	TGTGCCAGCAGCTTAGGGACAGGGTTCAGTATAGGCACTGAAGCTTTCTTT
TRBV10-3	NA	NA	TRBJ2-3	CAISELGQGGTDTQYF	TGTGCCATCAGTGAGTTAGGGCAGGGTGGCACAGATACGCAGTATTTT
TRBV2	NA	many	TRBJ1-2	CASRRGAPYGYTF	TGTGCCAGCAGACGGGGGGCGCCTTATGGCTACACCTTC
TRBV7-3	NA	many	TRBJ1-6	CASSLGGNSPLHF	TGTGCCAGCAGCTTGGGGGGTAATTCACCCCTCCACTTT
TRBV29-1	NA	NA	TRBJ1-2	CSAFVTDSNYGYTF	TGCAGCGCTTTTGTGACAGACAGCAACTATGGCTACACCTTC
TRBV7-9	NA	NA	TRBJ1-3	CASSPGPGNTIYF	TGTGCCAGCAGCCCCGGCCCGGGAAACACCATATATTTT
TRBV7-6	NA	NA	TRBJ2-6	CASRPSRGANVLTF	TGTGCCAGCAGACCGTCGAGGGGGGCCAACGTCCTGACTTTC
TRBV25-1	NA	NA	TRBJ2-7	CASRGLEQYF	TGTGCCAGCAGGGGTTTAGAGCAGTACTTC
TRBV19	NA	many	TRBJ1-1	CASSQPGPNTEAFF	TGTGCCAGTAGTCAACCGGGACCCAACACTGAAGCTTTCTTT
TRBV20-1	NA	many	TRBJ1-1	CSEGRGRGMNTEAFF	TGCAGTGAAGGCAGGGGCCGGGGTATGAACACTGAAGCTTTCTTT
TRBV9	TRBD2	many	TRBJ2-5	CASSVGAGGPTTETQYF	TGTGCCAGCAGCGTAGGAGCGGGGGGCCCCACGACGGAGACCCAGTACTTC
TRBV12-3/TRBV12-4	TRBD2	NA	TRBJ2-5	CASSRGGVETQYF	TGTGCCAGCAGTAGGGGAGGGGTGGAGACCCAGTACTTC
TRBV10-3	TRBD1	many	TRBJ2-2	CATQGANTGELFF	TGTGCCACCCAGGGGGCGAACACCGGGGAGCTGTTTTTT
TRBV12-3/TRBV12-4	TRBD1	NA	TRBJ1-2	CASSGRDSTFF	TGTGCCAGCAGTGGCAGGGACAGCACCTTCTTC
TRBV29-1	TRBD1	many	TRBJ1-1	CSVKDRVNTEAFF	TGCAGCGTCAAAGACAGGGTGAACACTGAAGCTTTCTTT
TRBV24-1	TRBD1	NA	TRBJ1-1	CATSDRDRGAEAFF	TGTGCCACCAGTGATCGGGACAGGGGGGCTGAAGCTTTCTTT
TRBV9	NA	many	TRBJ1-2	CASSPLVALQF	TGTGCCAGCAGCCCACTCGTGGCATTACAGTTC
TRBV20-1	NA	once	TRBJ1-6	CSATLPGSHSPLHF	TGCAGTGCTACCCTCCCGGGGTCGCATTCACCCCTCCACTTT
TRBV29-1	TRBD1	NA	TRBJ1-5	CSVRTGGNQPQHF	TGCAGCGTGAGGACAGGGGGTAATCAGCCCCAGCATTTT
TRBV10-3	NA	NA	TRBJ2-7	CAISGDASYEQYF	TGTGCCATCAGTGGGGACGCCTCCTACGAGCAGTACTTC
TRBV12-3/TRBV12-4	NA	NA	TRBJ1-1	CASSVWQGNWDTEAFF	TGTGCCAGCAGTGTCTGGCAGGGGAACTGGGACACTGAAGCTTTCTTT
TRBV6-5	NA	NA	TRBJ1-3	CASSYSRGGDGNTIYF	TGTGCCAGCAGTTACTCGCGTGGAGGGGATGGAAACACCATATATTTT
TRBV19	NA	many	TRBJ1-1	CASSWWNTEAFF	TGTGCCAGTAGTTGGTGGAACACTGAAGCTTTCTTT
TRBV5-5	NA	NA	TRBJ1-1	CASTSGWSEAFF	TGTGCCAGCACCTCGGGCTGGAGTGAAGCTTTCTTT
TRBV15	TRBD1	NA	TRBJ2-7	CATSSSTGDEQYF	TGTGCCACCAGCAGCTCGACAGGGGACGAGCAGTACTTC
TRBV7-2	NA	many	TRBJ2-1	CASSFFNNEQFF	TGTGCCAGCAGCTTTTTCAACAATGAGCAGTTCTTC
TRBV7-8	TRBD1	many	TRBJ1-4	CASSFGQGYEKLFF	TGTGCCAGCAGCTTTGGACAGGGCTATGAAAAACTGTTTTTT
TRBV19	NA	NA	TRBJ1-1	CASSRLNTEAFF	TGTGCCAGTAGCCGATTGAACACTGAAGCTTTCTTT
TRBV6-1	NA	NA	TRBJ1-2	CASSPTRVINYGHTF	TGTGCCAGCAGTCCAACCCGTGTGATTAACTACGGCCACACCTTC
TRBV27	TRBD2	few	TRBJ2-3	CASSPGHLAGATDTQYF	TGTGCCAGCTCACCCGGCCATCTAGCGGGGGCAACCGATACGCAGTATTTT
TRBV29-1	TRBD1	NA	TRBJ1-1	CSADRGAEAFF	TGCAGCGCTGACAGGGGCGCTGAAGCTTTCTTT
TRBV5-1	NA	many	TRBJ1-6	CASRPGVDSPLHF	TGCGCCAGCAGACCTGGGGTCGATTCACCCCTCCACTTT
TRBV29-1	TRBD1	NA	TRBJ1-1	CSAGGQVMNTEAFF	TGCAGCGCCGGGGGACAGGTCATGAACACTGAAGCTTTCTTT
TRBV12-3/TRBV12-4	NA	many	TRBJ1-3	CASSLEGSGNTIYF	TGTGCCAGCAGTTTGGAGGGATCTGGAAACACCATATATTTT
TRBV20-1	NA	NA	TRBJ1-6	CSARARGESPLHF	TGCAGTGCTAGAGCAAGGGGAGAGTCACCCCTCCACTTT
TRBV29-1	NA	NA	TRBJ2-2	CSVEDKSTGTGELFF	TGCAGCGTTGAAGATAAGAGCACGGGCACCGGGGAGCTGTTTTTT
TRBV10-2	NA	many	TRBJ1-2	CASRAEDTLNYGYTF	TGCGCCAGCAGGGCTGAGGACACCCTTAACTATGGCTACACCTTC
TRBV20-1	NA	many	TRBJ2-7	CSASQARVGGQYF	TGCAGTGCTAGCCAGGCCCGGGTGGGGGGGCAGTACTTC
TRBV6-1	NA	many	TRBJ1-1	CASALSGSRSEAFF	TGTGCCAGCGCCCTGTCGGGGTCTCGAAGTGAAGCTTTCTTT
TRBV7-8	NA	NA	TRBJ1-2	CASSFGPGSYGYTF	TGTGCCAGCAGCTTTGGGCCGGGGAGCTATGGCTACACCTTC